This note documents a single TCR beta chain sequence. Its antigen is as yet unknown. Trimming removed 1 base from V and 4 bases from J, with 19 bases in between. Germline-derived CDR1 and CDR2 are SGHTA and FQGNSA. The CDR3 runs 17 residues. The repertoire was sequenced with immunoSEQ multiplex PCR; TCRdb's copy has only in-frame clones and lacks some. The sample lists approximately 70,000 clones, roughly 88% occurring once. This specimen comes from a study of T cell responses to AZD1222 COVID-19 vaccine. Overall study results and limits: Donors were chiefly white British, with a greater number of females, and clonal diversity was perhaps underestimated.

The material was peripheral blood, obtained 28 days after the second dose of the MenACWY control vaccine. The chain links TRBV7-2 to TRBJ1-2; D gene ambiguous. The clonotype originates from an adult who received the MenACWY meningococcal vaccine as a control. CDR3 sequence reads: CASSLGTEELTFYGYTF. CDR3 nucleotides: TGTGCCAGCAGCTTAGGCACAGAAGAGCTTACTTTCTATGGCTACACCTTC.